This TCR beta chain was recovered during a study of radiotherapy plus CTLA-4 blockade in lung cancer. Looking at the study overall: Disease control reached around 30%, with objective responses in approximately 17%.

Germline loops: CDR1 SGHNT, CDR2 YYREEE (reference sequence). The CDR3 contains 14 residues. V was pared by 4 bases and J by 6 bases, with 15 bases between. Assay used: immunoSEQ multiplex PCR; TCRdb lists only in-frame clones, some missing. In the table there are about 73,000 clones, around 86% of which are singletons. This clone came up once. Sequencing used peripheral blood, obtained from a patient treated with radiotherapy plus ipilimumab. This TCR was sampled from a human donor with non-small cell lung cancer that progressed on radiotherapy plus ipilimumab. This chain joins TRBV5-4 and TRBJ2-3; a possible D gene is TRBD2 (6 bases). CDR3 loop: CASSPETRLDTQYF. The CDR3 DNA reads TGTGCCAGCAGCCCTGAGACTAGGCTGGATACGCAGTATTTT.